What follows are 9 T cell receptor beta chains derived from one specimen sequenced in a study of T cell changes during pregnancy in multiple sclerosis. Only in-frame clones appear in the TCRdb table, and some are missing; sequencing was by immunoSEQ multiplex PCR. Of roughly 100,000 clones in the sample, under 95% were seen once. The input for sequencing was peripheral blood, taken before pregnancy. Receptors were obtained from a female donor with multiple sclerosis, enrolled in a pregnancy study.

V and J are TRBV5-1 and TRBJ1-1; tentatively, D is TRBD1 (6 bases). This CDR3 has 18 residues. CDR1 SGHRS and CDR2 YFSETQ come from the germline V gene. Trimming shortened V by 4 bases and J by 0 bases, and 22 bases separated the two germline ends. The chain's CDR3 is CASSPSAGDRVVNTEAFF. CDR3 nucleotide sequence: TGCGCCAGCAGCCCAAGCGCAGGGGATCGGGTCGTGAACACTGAAGCTTTCTTT.

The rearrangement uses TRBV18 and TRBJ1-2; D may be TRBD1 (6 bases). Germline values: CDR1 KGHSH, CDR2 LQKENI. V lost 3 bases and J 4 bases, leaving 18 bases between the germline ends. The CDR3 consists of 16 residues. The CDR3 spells CASSPTTGSLGYGYTF. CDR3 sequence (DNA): TGTGCCAGCTCACCTACAACAGGGTCGCTCGGCTATGGCTACACCTTC.

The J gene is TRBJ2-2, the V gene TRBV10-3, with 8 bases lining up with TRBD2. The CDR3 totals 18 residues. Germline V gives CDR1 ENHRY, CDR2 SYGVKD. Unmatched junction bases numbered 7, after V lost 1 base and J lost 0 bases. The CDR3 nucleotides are TGTGCCATCAGTGAGTTAGGTAGACTAGCGACGAACACCGGGGAGCTGTTTTTT. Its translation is CAISELGRLATNTGELFF.

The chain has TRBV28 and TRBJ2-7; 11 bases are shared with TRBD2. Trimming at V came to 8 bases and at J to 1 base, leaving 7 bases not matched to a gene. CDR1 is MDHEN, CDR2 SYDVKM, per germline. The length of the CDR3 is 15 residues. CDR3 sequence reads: CASGRTSGFSYEQYF. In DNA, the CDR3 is TGTGCCAGCGGCAGGACTAGCGGGTTTTCCTACGAGCAGTACTTC.

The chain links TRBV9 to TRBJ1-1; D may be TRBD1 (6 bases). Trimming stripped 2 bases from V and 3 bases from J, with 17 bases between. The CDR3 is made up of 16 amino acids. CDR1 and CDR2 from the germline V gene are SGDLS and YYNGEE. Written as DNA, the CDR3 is TGTGCCAGCAGCGTGGGGGACAAGGGTTGGTACACTGAAGCTTTCTTT. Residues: CASSVGDKGWYTEAFF. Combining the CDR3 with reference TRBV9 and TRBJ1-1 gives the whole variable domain DSGVTQTPKHLITATGQRVTLRCSPRSGDLSVYWYQQSLDQGLQFLIQYYNGEERAKGNILERFSAQQFPDLHSELNLSSLELGDSALYFCASSVGDKGWYTEAFFGQGTRLTVV.

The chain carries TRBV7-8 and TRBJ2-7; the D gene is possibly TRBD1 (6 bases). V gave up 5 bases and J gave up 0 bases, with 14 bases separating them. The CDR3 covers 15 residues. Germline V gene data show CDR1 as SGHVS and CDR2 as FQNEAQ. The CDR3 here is CASSPNTGTSYEQYF. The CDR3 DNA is TGTGCCAGCAGCCCCAATACAGGGACCTCCTACGAGCAGTACTTC.

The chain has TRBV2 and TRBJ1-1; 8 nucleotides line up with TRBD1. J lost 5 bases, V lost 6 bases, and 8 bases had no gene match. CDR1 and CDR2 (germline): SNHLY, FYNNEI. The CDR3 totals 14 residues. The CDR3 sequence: CASSASGGATEAFF. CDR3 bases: TGTGCCAGCAGCGCATCAGGGGGCGCAACTGAAGCTTTCTTT.

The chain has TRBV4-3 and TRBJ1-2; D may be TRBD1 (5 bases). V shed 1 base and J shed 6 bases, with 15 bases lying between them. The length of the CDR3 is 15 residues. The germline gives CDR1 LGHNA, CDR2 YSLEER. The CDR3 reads CASSQGPDRGDGYTF. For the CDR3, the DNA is TGCGCCAGCAGCCAAGGTCCTGACCGGGGGGATGGCTACACCTTC.

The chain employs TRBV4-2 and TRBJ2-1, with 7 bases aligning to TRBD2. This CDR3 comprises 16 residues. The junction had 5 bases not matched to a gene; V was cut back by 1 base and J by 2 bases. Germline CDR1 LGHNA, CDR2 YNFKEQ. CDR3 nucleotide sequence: TGTGCCAGCAGCCAAGTAGGGGCGGGGGCCTACAATGAGCAGTTCTTC. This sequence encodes CASSQVGAGAYNEQFF.